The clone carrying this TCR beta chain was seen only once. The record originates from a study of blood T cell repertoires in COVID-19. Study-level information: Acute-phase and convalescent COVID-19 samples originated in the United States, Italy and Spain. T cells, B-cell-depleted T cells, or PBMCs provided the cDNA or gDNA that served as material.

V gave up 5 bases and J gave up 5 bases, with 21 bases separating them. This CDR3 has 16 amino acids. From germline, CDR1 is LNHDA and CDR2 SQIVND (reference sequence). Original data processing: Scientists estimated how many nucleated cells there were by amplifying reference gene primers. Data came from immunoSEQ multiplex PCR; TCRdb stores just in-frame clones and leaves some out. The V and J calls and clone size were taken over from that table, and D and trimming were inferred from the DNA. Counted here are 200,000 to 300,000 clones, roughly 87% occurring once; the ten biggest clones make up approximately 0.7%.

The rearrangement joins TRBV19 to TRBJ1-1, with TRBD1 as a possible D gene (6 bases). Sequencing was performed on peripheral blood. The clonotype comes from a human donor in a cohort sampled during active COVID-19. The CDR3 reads CASSEGGEGMRTEAFF. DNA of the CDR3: TGTGCCAGTAGTGAGGGGGGGGAGGGTATGAGGACTGAAGCTTTCTTT.